Sequencing of this T cell receptor beta chain was carried out in a study of T cells in Graves' hyperthyroidism and ophthalmopathy. What was amplified from RNA transcripts were TCR beta CDR3 regions. Carried out on the TCR CDR3, a first-round RT-PCR used the HTBI primer set. MiXCR was run by TCRdb on the multiplex PCR reads, yielding one entry per CDR3 protein. The sample lists a few hundred thousand distinct CDR3 sequences; about 15% were seen once. Many counts were recorded for this clonotype. Antigen unknown. Whole-study findings and limits: Separating ophthalmopathy from stable hyperthyroidism was achieved by a 13 V-J model.

Hyperthyroidism, newly diagnosed and lasting under 2 months, affected patients aged 18 to 65. Any patient presenting with uncontrolled infection, other autoimmune disease, pregnancy or lactation was left out. The CDR3 runs to 16 residues. Germline V gene data show CDR1 as SNHLY and CDR2 as FYNNEI. V shed 3 bases, J shed 5 bases, and the junction held 9 bases outside the gene matches. V is TRBV2 and J is TRBJ2-3, with 9 bases identical to TRBD2. The sequence derives from a woman aged 25 to 39 with Graves' hyperthyroidism. The specimen sequenced was blood. The CDR3 DNA sequence: TGTGCCAGCAGTGATCCTTTAGCGGGAGTGGGAGATACGCAGTATTTT. Amino acids: CASSDPLAGVGDTQYF.